A selection of T cell receptor beta chains follows, all from one sample in a study of T cells in Graves' hyperthyroidism and ophthalmopathy. TCRdb fed the multiplex PCR reads into MiXCR, producing one record per CDR3 protein. The sample carries hundreds of thousands of distinct CDR3 sequences, about 14% recorded once. The source material was blood. Receptors originate from a woman aged 50 to 60 with Graves' ophthalmopathy. The CDR3 runs from the conserved cysteine through the conserved F or W. The order of the fields is CDR3 DNA, CDR3 protein, clone size, J gene, V gene, D gene. D genes are given only for firm matches. Not every row has a clone size; where given, it reads once, few, many or a size class.

TGTGCCAGCAGTTTAAATAGCGGGAGGACCTACGAGAACACCGGGGAGCTGTTTTTT	CASSLNSGRTYENTGELFF	-	TRBJ2-2	TRBV27	TRBD2
TGTGCTAGTGCCTTGATTGGGACTAGCGGGAGGCTTTCCTACAATGAGCAGTTCTTC	CASALIGTSGRLSYNEQFF	many	TRBJ2-1	TRBV12-5	TRBD2
TGTGCCAGTAGTATGGGAGCCTCTGGGGCCAACGTCCTGACTTTC	CASSMGASGANVLTF	many	TRBJ2-6	TRBV19	-
TGTGCCAGCAGTTTGGCGTCCCGGGATATAACTAACTATGGCTACACCTTC	CASSLASRDITNYGYTF	many	TRBJ1-2	TRBV28	-
TGTGCCAGCAGCGTAGGAGCAGGGCGCACAGATACGCAGTATTTT	CASSVGAGRTDTQYF	few	TRBJ2-3	TRBV11-2	-
TGCAGTGCCTCGGGGTGGGGCCTGGGCTATAATTCACCCCTCCACTTT	CSASGWGLGYNSPLHF	many	TRBJ1-6	TRBV20-1	-
TGTGCCACCAGCAGACCAGGGTGGGACACTGAAGCTTTCTTT	CATSRPGWDTEAFF	many	TRBJ1-1	TRBV15	-
TGCAGTGCTAGCGGACTAGCGGGAGTCAATGAGCAGTTCTTC	CSASGLAGVNEQFF	many	TRBJ2-1	TRBV20-1	TRBD2
TGTGCCAGCAGCTTAAGTCGGGACACCGAGCAGTACTTC	CASSLSRDTEQYF	-	TRBJ2-7	TRBV7-3	-
TGTGCCAGCAGTTCCCTCTTCTATGCTTTCTTT	CASSSLFYAFF	many	TRBJ1-1	TRBV7-2	-
TGTGCCTGGAGCGCAAGTGAGCAGTTCTTC	CAWSASEQFF	many	TRBJ2-1	TRBV30	-
TGTGCCACCAGTGATGTTGCAACTACCTACAATGAGCAGTTCTTC	CATSDVATTYNEQFF	few	TRBJ2-1	TRBV24-1	-
TGTGCCAGCACCGGGACCACAGATACGCAGTATTTT	CASTGTTDTQYF	few	TRBJ2-3	TRBV28	-
TGTGCCAGCAGCCTCGGGGCGAGCACAGATACGCAGTATTTT	CASSLGASTDTQYF	many	TRBJ2-3	TRBV7-3	-
TGTGCCAGCAGCCACCCAAGCGGAGTCTCCTACGAGCAGTACTTC	CASSHPSGVSYEQYF	few	TRBJ2-7	TRBV14	-
TGTGCCAGCAGCGTATCCTTTGGGAAAGAAAAACTGTTTTTT	CASSVSFGKEKLFF	few	TRBJ1-4	TRBV7-2	-